This TCR beta chain emerged from a study of OX40 agonist ivuxolimab in advanced cancers. Clones were sequenced by immunoSEQ multiplex PCR, and TCRdb holds only the in-frame ones, with some missing. The data contain about 75,000 clones, about 88% of them singletons. V lost 6 bases and J lost 2, with 7 bases in between. The V gene's germline CDR1 is SNHLY and CDR2 FYNNEI. There are 12 residues in the CDR3. This sequence joins TRBV2 and TRBJ2-5; no clear D gene. The receptor comes from an adult with an advanced solid tumor such as melanoma, head and neck, liver or kidney cancer. The sample in question was CD4+ or CD8+ T cells sorted from blood, obtained in a trial of the OX40 agonist ivuxolimab. The CDR3 loop reads CASRGNQETQYF. The CDR3 DNA sequence: TGTGCCAGCAGAGGAAATCAAGAGACCCAGTACTTC. Based on the CDR3 plus reference TRBV2 and TRBJ2-5, the full variable domain is EPEVTQTPSHQVTQMGQEVILRCVPISNHLYFYWYRQILGQKVEFLVSFYNNEISEKSEIFDDQFSVERPDGSNFTLKIRSTKLEDSAMYFCASRGNQETQYFGPGTRLLVL.